This T cell receptor beta chain was sequenced during a study of blood T cell repertoires in COVID-19. Overall study: Samples representing acute and convalescent COVID-19 were sourced from the United States, Italy and Spain. Sample material is recorded as cDNA or gDNA derived from T cells, B-cell-depleted T cells, or PBMCs.

V was pared by 4 bases and J by 4 bases, with 14 bases of the junction left unmatched. This CDR3 region has 17 residues. In germline, CDR1 is WSHSY, CDR2 SAAADI. The table lists this clone with a count of one. In the source study's methods: Counts of nucleated cells, estimated from reference gene primer amplification, were obtained. Assay: immunoSEQ multiplex PCR; the TCRdb copy retains only in-frame clones and omits some. D and trimming come from the DNA, and the V and J calls and clone size come from that table. The sample has more than 250,000 clones, around 83% seen once. Sequencing was done on a sample of peripheral blood. V is TRBV10-2 and J is TRBJ2-5; 8 bases fit TRBD2. The TCR originated in a woman aged 50 to 60 with acute or convalescent COVID-19. The CDR3 DNA reads TGCGCCAGCAGTGTGCGTGCCCCGGGAGGGGCACCAGAGACCCAGTACTTC. This gives the protein CASSVRAPGGAPETQYF.